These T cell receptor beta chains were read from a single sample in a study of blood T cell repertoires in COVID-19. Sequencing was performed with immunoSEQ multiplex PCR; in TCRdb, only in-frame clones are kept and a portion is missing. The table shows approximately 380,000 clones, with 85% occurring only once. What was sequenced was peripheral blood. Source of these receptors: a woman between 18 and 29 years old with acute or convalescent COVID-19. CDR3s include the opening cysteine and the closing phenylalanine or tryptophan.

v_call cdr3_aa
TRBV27 CASRVGQGVDGYTF
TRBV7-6 CASSLEPKKLTNEKLFF
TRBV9 CASSVGGDYGYTF
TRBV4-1 CASSRNTDRVSTEAFF
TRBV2 CASSPRLGDTQYF
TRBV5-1 CASSLGAPGELFF
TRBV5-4 CASSTGQGGIQYF
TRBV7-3 CASSYQGNTEAFF
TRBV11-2 CASSARADTQYF
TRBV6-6 CASSHGGGAEAFF
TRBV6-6 CASSHDPRGEKLFF
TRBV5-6 CASSFTGTQPQHF
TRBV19 CASSLGQTNQPQHF
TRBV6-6 CASSPGSGEQYF
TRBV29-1 CSVVAGLNQPQHF
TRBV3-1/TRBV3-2 CASSHGWRGNTDTQYF
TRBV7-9 CASSLDRSGASTDTQYF
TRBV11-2 CASSLVMGQGANGYTF
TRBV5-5 CASSLAEGGTEAFF
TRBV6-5 CASTNQQVSGNTIYF
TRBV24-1 CATSDRTAYEQYF
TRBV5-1 CASSLEQGEFYEQYF
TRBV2 CASSELAGYNEQFF
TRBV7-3 CASSLLGQGGSPLHF
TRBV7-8 CASSGRVGGLSGYTF
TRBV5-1 CASSLWEISSDEQYF
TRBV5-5 CASSLYGITDTQYF
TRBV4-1 CASSQVWDRGNTIYF
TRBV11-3 CASSRGGDSDKNIQYF
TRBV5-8 CASSVGLAGPEQFF
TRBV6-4 CASSGGGEAFF
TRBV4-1 CATAFRQADYGYTF
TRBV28 CASSLIGQGATNEKLFF
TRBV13 CASSLTPPGTGEGNTIYF
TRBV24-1 CATSDPGSNQPQHF
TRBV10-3 CAFRPETSSYEQYF
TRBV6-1 CASSEGEQGGQPQHF
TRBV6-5 CASSRTDMNTEAFF
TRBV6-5 CASSYTTGETQYF
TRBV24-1 CATSDPGTQTYNEQFF
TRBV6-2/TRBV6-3 CASSSRRGLEQFF
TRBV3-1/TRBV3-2 CASSNRGAGSYEQYF
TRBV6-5 CASSYSSGSAQFF
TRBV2 CASSESTSGETQYF
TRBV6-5 CASSLEGGETEAFF
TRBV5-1 CASSWAASGTSTDTQYF
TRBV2 CASRTGITGELFF
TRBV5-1 CASSAGTRGSPLHF
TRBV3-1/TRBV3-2 CASSLSREQFF
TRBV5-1 CASSSETGSNTEAFF
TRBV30 CAWSDGLNSPLHF
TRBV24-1 CATSEEATDTQYF